This entry is about one T cell receptor beta chain. Its antigen is unknown. Data came from immunoSEQ multiplex PCR; TCRdb stores just in-frame clones and leaves some out. The repertoire holds under 45,000 clones, with 70% to 80% as singletons. The CDR3 is made up of 15 amino acids. V was trimmed by 5 bases and J by 6 bases, leaving 19 bases between them. Per germline, CDR1 SGHAT and CDR2 FQNNGV. Autoimmune disease history or systemic immunosuppression excluded patients. This specimen comes from a study of OX40 agonist ivuxolimab in advanced cancers. Study-level results: At doses 0.1 to 3.0 mg/kg, CD4+ and CD8+ clones expanded.

The sequence was obtained from an adult with an advanced solid tumor such as melanoma, head and neck, liver or kidney cancer. Sequences were derived from CD4+ or CD8+ T cells sorted from blood, sampled in a trial of the OX40 agonist ivuxolimab. This chain connects TRBV11-2 to TRBJ1-2; no definite D call. The CDR3 coding sequence is TGTGCCAGCAGCGAAAGTATGTCAGACGGAAATGGCTACACCTTC. This gives the protein CASSESMSDGNGYTF.